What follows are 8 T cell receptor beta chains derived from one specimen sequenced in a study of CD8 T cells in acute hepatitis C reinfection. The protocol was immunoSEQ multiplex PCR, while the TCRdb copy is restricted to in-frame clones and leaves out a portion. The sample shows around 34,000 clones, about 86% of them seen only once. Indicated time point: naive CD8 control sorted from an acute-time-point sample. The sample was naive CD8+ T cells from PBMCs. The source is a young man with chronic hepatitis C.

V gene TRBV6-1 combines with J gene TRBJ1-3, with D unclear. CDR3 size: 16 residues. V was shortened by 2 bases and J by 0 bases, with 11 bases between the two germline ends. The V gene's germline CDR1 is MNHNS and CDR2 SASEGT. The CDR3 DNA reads TGTGCCAGCAGTGAATTCGCCAGCATCTCTGGAAACACCATATATTTT. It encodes CASSEFASISGNTIYF.

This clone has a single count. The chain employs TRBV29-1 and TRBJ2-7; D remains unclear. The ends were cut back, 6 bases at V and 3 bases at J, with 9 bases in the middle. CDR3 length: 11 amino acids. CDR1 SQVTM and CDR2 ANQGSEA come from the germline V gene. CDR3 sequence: CSVDTIYEQYF. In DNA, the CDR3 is TGCAGCGTCGACACCATCTACGAGCAGTACTTC.

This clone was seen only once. The CDR3 protein is CAYSRRGFMNTEAFF. CDR3 DNA sequence: TGTGCCTACTCCCGTAGGGGGTTCATGAACACTGAAGCTTTCTTT. The rearrangement links TRBV21-1 to TRBJ1-1; TRBD1 was called by the table and not checked on the DNA. TRBV21-1 is noted as a pseudogene. The CDR3 sequence is 15 residues long.

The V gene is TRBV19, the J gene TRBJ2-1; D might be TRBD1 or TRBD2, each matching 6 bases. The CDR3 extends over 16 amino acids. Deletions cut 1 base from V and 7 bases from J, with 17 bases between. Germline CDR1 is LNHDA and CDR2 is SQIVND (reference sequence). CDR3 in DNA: TGTGCCAGTAGTATAGCGGCTTTCGGCGGGACAAATGAGCAGTTCTTC. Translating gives CASSIAAFGGTNEQFF.

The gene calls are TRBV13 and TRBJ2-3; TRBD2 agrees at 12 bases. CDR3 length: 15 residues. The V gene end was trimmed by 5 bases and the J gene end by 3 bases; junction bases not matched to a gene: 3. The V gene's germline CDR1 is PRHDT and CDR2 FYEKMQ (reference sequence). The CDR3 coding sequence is TGTGCCAGCAGCCCCCTAGCGGGAGGGACAGATACGCAGTATTTT. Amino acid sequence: CASSPLAGGTDTQYF.

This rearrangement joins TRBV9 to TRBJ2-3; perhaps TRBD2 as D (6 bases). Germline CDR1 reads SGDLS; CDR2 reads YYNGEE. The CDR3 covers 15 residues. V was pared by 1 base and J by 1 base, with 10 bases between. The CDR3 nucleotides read TGTGCCAGCAGCGTATGGGGGGTAGGCACAGATACGCAGTATTTT. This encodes CASSVWGVGTDTQYF.

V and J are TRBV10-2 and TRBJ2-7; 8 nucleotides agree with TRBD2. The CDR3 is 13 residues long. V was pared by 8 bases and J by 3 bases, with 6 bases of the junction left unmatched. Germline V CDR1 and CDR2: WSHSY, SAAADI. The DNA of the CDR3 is TGCGCCAGCTCGGGACTAGGGGACTACGAGCAGTACTTC. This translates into CASSGLGDYEQYF.

The CDR3 DNA is TGTGCCAGCAGTTTTAAACGTCGGGGGACGGAGACCCAGTACTTC. Residues: CASSFKRRGTETQYF. The chain uses TRBV28 and TRBJ2-5, with D maybe TRBD2 (6 bases). With 3 bases removed from V and 5 bases from J, the gap between germline ends came to 16 bases. The length of the CDR3 is 15 residues. Germline-derived CDR1 and CDR2 are MDHEN and SYDVKM.